A selection of T cell receptor beta chains follows, all from one sample in a study of CD8 T cells in Susac syndrome. TCRdb reprocessed the immunoSEQ multiplex PCR reads via MiXCR and lists one record per CDR3 protein. The sample holds about 130,000 distinct CDR3 sequences, over 90% seen once. The material sequenced was CD8+ T cells from PBMCs. Receptor source: a human donor with Susac syndrome. The CDR3 runs from the conserved cysteine through the conserved F or W. A D gene is named only where the DNA matches it firmly. The listing skips clone size in some rows; elsewhere it reads once, few, many or a size class.

clone size: .; V gene: TRBV7-9; D gene: TRBD1; CDR3 length: 17; J gene: TRBJ2-3; CDR3 DNA: TGTGCCAGCAGCTCTCCCGGGACAGGGGGTCAGACAGATACGCAGTATTTT; CDR3 protein: CASSSPGTGGQTDTQYF
clone size: .; V gene: TRBV25-1; D gene: TRBD1; CDR3 length: 15; J gene: TRBJ1-5; CDR3 DNA: TGTGCCAGCAGTGACGCCGGGACAGGGAGGCAGCCCCAGCATTTT; CDR3 protein: CASSDAGTGRQPQHF
clone size: once; V gene: TRBV4-1; D gene: .; CDR3 length: 13; J gene: TRBJ1-1; CDR3 DNA: TGCGCCAGCAGCCCAGGCGTGGTGGGTGAAGCTTTCTTT; CDR3 protein: CASSPGVVGEAFF
clone size: .; V gene: TRBV9; D gene: TRBD2; CDR3 length: 18; J gene: TRBJ2-4; CDR3 DNA: TGTGCCAGCAGCCCCCCTAGCGGGATCCACCAAGACAAAAACATTCAGTACTTC; CDR3 protein: CASSPPSGIHQDKNIQYF
clone size: .; V gene: TRBV27; D gene: .; CDR3 length: 13; J gene: TRBJ2-1; CDR3 DNA: TGTGCCAGCAGTTTAGTGACAGCCAATGAGCAGTTCTTC; CDR3 protein: CASSLVTANEQFF
clone size: .; V gene: TRBV30; D gene: .; CDR3 length: 13; J gene: TRBJ2-6; CDR3 DNA: TGTGCCTGGGCGGCCCTCCGGGCCAACGTCCTGACTTTC; CDR3 protein: CAWAALRANVLTF
clone size: few; V gene: TRBV6-6; D gene: .; CDR3 length: 11; J gene: TRBJ2-1; CDR3 DNA: TGTGCCAGCAGTCCGTTAAATGAGCAGTTCTTC; CDR3 protein: CASSPLNEQFF
clone size: .; V gene: TRBV27; D gene: .; CDR3 length: 11; J gene: TRBJ1-2; CDR3 DNA: TGTGCCAGCAGTGGGGGGGGAGGCTACACCTTC; CDR3 protein: CASSGGGGYTF
clone size: .; V gene: TRBV27; D gene: .; CDR3 length: 13; J gene: TRBJ1-1; CDR3 DNA: TGTGCCAGCAGTTTAGGGTCGGTCACTGAAGCTTTCTTT; CDR3 protein: CASSLGSVTEAFF
clone size: .; V gene: TRBV29-1; D gene: .; CDR3 length: 14; J gene: TRBJ2-3; CDR3 DNA: TGCAGCCCCCTCCGGGACCCCGGGACAGATACGCAGTATTTT; CDR3 protein: CSPLRDPGTDTQYF
clone size: .; V gene: TRBV28; D gene: .; CDR3 length: 14; J gene: TRBJ2-1; CDR3 DNA: TGTGCCAGCAGTTTAGATGATCACTACAATGAGCAGTTCTTC; CDR3 protein: CASSLDDHYNEQFF
clone size: .; V gene: TRBV19; D gene: .; CDR3 length: 14; J gene: TRBJ1-2; CDR3 DNA: TGTGCCAGTAGTACGGGCGTTGGGGTGGAGGGCTACACCTTC; CDR3 protein: CASSTGVGVEGYTF
clone size: .; V gene: TRBV29-1; D gene: .; CDR3 length: 11; J gene: TRBJ2-7; CDR3 DNA: TGCAGCGTCCTCGATCGTAACGAGCAGTACTTC; CDR3 protein: CSVLDRNEQYF
clone size: once; V gene: TRBV12-3/TRBV12-4; D gene: TRBD2; CDR3 length: 13; J gene: TRBJ2-2; CDR3 DNA: TGTGCCAGCAGTTTGGCGGGAGCGGGGGAGCTGTTTTTT; CDR3 protein: CASSLAGAGELFF
clone size: .; V gene: TRBV7-3; D gene: TRBD2; CDR3 length: 15; J gene: TRBJ2-3; CDR3 DNA: TGTGCCAGCAGCATCCGAGCGGGAGTATCGGATACGCAGTATTTT; CDR3 protein: CASSIRAGVSDTQYF
clone size: .; V gene: TRBV2; D gene: .; CDR3 length: 11; J gene: TRBJ2-7; CDR3 DNA: TGTGCTGCCGGGGCCGGACCCGAGCAGTACTTC; CDR3 protein: CAAGAGPEQYF
clone size: .; V gene: TRBV12-3/TRBV12-4; D gene: TRBD2; CDR3 length: 15; J gene: TRBJ2-7; CDR3 DNA: TGTGCCAGCAGGGATAGCGGGAGAGGTTCCTACGAGCAGTACTTC; CDR3 protein: CASRDSGRGSYEQYF
clone size: .; V gene: TRBV9; D gene: .; CDR3 length: 14; J gene: TRBJ1-2; CDR3 DNA: TGTGCCAGCGGTGTGGCAGGGGATTCCTATGGCTACACCTTC; CDR3 protein: CASGVAGDSYGYTF
clone size: .; V gene: TRBV20-1; D gene: .; CDR3 length: 13; J gene: TRBJ1-1; CDR3 DNA: TGCAGTGCTAGGAAGGGGGAATACACTGAAGCTTTCTTT; CDR3 protein: CSARKGEYTEAFF
clone size: once; V gene: TRBV7-8; D gene: .; CDR3 length: 14; J gene: TRBJ2-1; CDR3 DNA: TGTGCCAGCAGCGCTTCCAGCGGTTACAATGAGCAGTTCTTC; CDR3 protein: CASSASSGYNEQFF
clone size: .; V gene: TRBV5-6; D gene: .; CDR3 length: 14; J gene: TRBJ1-4; CDR3 DNA: TGTGCCAGCAGCTTGGGTCTAGGAGCGGAAAAACTGTTTTTT; CDR3 protein: CASSLGLGAEKLFF
clone size: .; V gene: TRBV7-9; D gene: .; CDR3 length: 15; J gene: TRBJ2-3; CDR3 DNA: TGTGCCAGCAGCGGCGGCCCGACCTTCGAGGATACGCAGTATTTT; CDR3 protein: CASSGGPTFEDTQYF
clone size: .; V gene: TRBV30; D gene: .; CDR3 length: 14; J gene: TRBJ2-1; CDR3 DNA: TGTGCCTGGGGGTCGGGAAGCTCCTACAATGAGCAGTTCTTC; CDR3 protein: CAWGSGSSYNEQFF
clone size: once; V gene: TRBV12-3/TRBV12-4; D gene: .; CDR3 length: 15; J gene: TRBJ1-1; CDR3 DNA: TGTGCCAGCAGTTTCAAGGGGACCATTTACACTGAAGCTTTCTTT; CDR3 protein: CASSFKGTIYTEAFF
clone size: .; V gene: TRBV4-1; D gene: .; CDR3 length: 14; J gene: TRBJ2-7; CDR3 DNA: TGCGCCAGCAGCCAAAACCAGGACAGCTACGAGCAGTACTTC; CDR3 protein: CASSQNQDSYEQYF
clone size: .; V gene: TRBV4-1; D gene: TRBD1; CDR3 length: 13; J gene: TRBJ1-2; CDR3 DNA: TGCGCCAGCAACCTAGAGAGGGGGCCGGGCTACACCTTC; CDR3 protein: CASNLERGPGYTF
clone size: .; V gene: TRBV27; D gene: .; CDR3 length: 14; J gene: TRBJ2-3; CDR3 DNA: TGTGCCAGCAGTTTCTTTGTCGGCACAGATACGCAGTATTTT; CDR3 protein: CASSFFVGTDTQYF
clone size: .; V gene: TRBV3-1; D gene: TRBD2; CDR3 length: 17; J gene: TRBJ2-7; CDR3 DNA: TGTGCCAGCAGCCCGTCCCCCGGACTAGCGGGACCCCCCGAGCAGTACTTC; CDR3 protein: CASSPSPGLAGPPEQYF
clone size: .; V gene: TRBV11-2; D gene: .; CDR3 length: 15; J gene: TRBJ2-1; CDR3 DNA: TGTGCCAGCAGCTTAGGAAGCACAGGGTTGGGTGAGCAGTTCTTC; CDR3 protein: CASSLGSTGLGEQFF
clone size: .; V gene: TRBV9; D gene: TRBD2; CDR3 length: 16; J gene: TRBJ2-1; CDR3 DNA: TGTGCCAGCACCCCCGCCGGCGGGAGGGGGGTGGATGAGCAGTTCTTC; CDR3 protein: CASTPAGGRGVDEQFF
clone size: .; V gene: TRBV29-1; D gene: .; CDR3 length: 16; J gene: TRBJ2-6; CDR3 DNA: TGCAGCGTTGAAGATTTAGGGGTCCCTGGGGCCAACGTCCTGACTTTC; CDR3 protein: CSVEDLGVPGANVLTF
clone size: .; V gene: TRBV27; D gene: .; CDR3 length: 12; J gene: TRBJ2-5; CDR3 DNA: TGTGCCAGCAGCATAAGGGGGGAGACCCAGTACTTC; CDR3 protein: CASSIRGETQYF
clone size: .; V gene: TRBV27; D gene: TRBD2; CDR3 length: 16; J gene: TRBJ2-1; CDR3 DNA: TGTGCCAGCCCCGGATTTGTGCGGGAGGGATACAATGAGCAGTTCTTC; CDR3 protein: CASPGFVREGYNEQFF
clone size: .; V gene: TRBV28; D gene: TRBD2; CDR3 length: 17; J gene: TRBJ2-7; CDR3 DNA: TGTGCCAGCAGTTCCCCGAAGCGGGAGGGCCTCGGCTACGAGCAGTACTTC; CDR3 protein: CASSSPKREGLGYEQYF
clone size: .; V gene: TRBV20-1; D gene: TRBD1; CDR3 length: 15; J gene: TRBJ1-2; CDR3 DNA: TGCAGTGCTAGCATCTACGACAGGGGGTCGGAAGGCTACACCTTC; CDR3 protein: CSASIYDRGSEGYTF
clone size: .; V gene: TRBV19; D gene: .; CDR3 length: 15; J gene: TRBJ2-1; CDR3 DNA: TGTGCCAGTAGTATAGCCCTGGCCGGGGGAAATGAGCAGTTCTTC; CDR3 protein: CASSIALAGGNEQFF
clone size: .; V gene: TRBV28; D gene: .; CDR3 length: 14; J gene: TRBJ1-4; CDR3 DNA: TGTGCCAGCAGCCCGACGGGGGGAGAGGAAAAACTGTTTTTT; CDR3 protein: CASSPTGGEEKLFF
clone size: .; V gene: TRBV29-1; D gene: TRBD1; CDR3 length: 15; J gene: TRBJ2-7; CDR3 DNA: TGCAGCGTTGAAGATCCACAGGACAGGTCAGACGAGCAGTACTTC; CDR3 protein: CSVEDPQDRSDEQYF
clone size: .; V gene: TRBV20-1; D gene: .; CDR3 length: 12; J gene: TRBJ1-2; CDR3 DNA: TGCAGTGCTAGTCAAGGCCCGGGGGGCTACACCTTC; CDR3 protein: CSASQGPGGYTF
clone size: .; V gene: TRBV29-1; D gene: .; CDR3 length: 13; J gene: TRBJ1-1; CDR3 DNA: TGCAGCGTTGACCCACACGTGAACACTGAAGCTTTCTTT; CDR3 protein: CSVDPHVNTEAFF
clone size: .; V gene: TRBV5-6; D gene: TRBD1; CDR3 length: 15; J gene: TRBJ2-7; CDR3 DNA: TGTGCCAGCAGCTTTACAGGGGGCGAGACCTACGAGCAGTACTTC; CDR3 protein: CASSFTGGETYEQYF
clone size: .; V gene: TRBV29-1; D gene: TRBD1; CDR3 length: 16; J gene: TRBJ2-7; CDR3 DNA: TGCAGCGTTGAAGGGGAAGACAGGGGGTACTCCTACGAGCAGTACTTC; CDR3 protein: CSVEGEDRGYSYEQYF